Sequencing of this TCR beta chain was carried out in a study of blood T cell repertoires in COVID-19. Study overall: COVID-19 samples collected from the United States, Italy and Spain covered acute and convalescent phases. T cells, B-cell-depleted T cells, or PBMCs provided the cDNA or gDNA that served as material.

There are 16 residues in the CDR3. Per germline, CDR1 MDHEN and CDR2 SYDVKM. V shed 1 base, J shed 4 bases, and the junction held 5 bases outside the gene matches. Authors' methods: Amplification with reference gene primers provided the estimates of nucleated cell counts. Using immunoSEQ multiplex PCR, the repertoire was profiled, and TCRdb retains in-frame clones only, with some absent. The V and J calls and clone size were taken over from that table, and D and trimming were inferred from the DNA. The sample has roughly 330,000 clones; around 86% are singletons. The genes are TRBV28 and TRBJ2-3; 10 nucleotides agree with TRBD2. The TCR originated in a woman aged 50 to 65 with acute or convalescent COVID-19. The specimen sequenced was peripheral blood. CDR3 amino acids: CASSLSASGSPDTQYF. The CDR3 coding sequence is TGTGCCAGCAGTTTATCGGCTAGCGGGAGTCCAGATACGCAGTATTTT.